This T cell receptor (beta chain) was documented in a study of Graves' ophthalmopathy and Graves' hyperthyroidism. General observations from the study: Blood contained most expanded thyroid clonotypes exceeding 0.001 frequency.

The CDR3 is 12 amino acids. Germline loops: CDR1 LNHDA, CDR2 SQIVND (reference sequence). As for this clonotype: The antigen is not known. Being one base from a much bigger clone, this may be a read error.

Transcripts of RNA were the source for amplifying TCR beta CDR3 regions. Scientists carried out first-round RT-PCR using HTBI primers and then a second-round multiplex PCR. TCRdb ran MiXCR on the multiplex PCR reads and lists one entry per CDR3 protein. The top ten hold roughly 11% of the sample, which has approximately 1.2 million distinct CDR3 sequences, 36% seen once. The chain joins TRBV19 to TRBJ2-5; no clear D gene. The receptor comes from an adult man with Graves' hyperthyroidism. The sample comprised peripheral blood or thyroid tissue (not recorded which). As DNA, the CDR3 is TGTGCCAGTGGTATACCTTTGGGGACCCAGTACTTC. Protein: CASGIPLGTQYF.